This TCR beta chain derives from a study of shared clonotypes between healthy human individuals. Study-wide points: Investigators expected sequencing depth to affect clonotype sharing among donors. Naive subsets typically showed greater estimated richness than memory subsets.

This CDR3 contains 13 residues. Between the trimmed V and J ends, which lost 5 bases and 1 base, there was a span of 8 bases. From germline, CDR1 is SGHTA and CDR2 FQGNSA. Libraries were prepared by immunoSEQ multiplex PCR; TCRdb keeps only in-frame clonotypes and omits some of them. The data contain just over 2,000,000 clones, roughly 94% of them singletons. Remarks on this clone: Its antigen is unknown.

The TCR originated in a man aged 18 to 29 in good health. The chain recombines TRBV7-2 with TRBJ1-1, with a tentative D call TRBD1 (5 bases). Sequenced input: naive CD4+ T cells sorted from blood. Subset here: CD45RA+ positively selected. This CDR3 is CASSQQENTEAFF. CDR3 DNA: TGTGCCAGCAGCCAACAGGAGAACACTGAAGCTTTCTTT.